The source of this TCR beta chain is a study of T cell responses to AZD1222 COVID-19 vaccine. Germline CDR1 reads ENHRY; CDR2 reads SYGVKD. V lost 4 bases, J lost 7 bases, and 11 bases lay in between. The CDR3 loop spans 13 amino acids. The method was immunoSEQ multiplex PCR; TCRdb's version includes in-frame clones alone and lacks a portion of them. The table records 95,000 to 150,000 clones, approximately 84% of them present only once. The sequence derives from an adult in good health. This rearrangement joins TRBV10-3 to TRBJ2-1; TRBD2 might be the D (5 bases). Sequenced here: peripheral blood, sampled on day 0 of AZD1222 vaccination. The CDR3 protein is CAISGGPRNEQFF. As DNA, the CDR3 is TGTGCCATCAGTGGAGGGCCGAGAAATGAGCAGTTCTTC.